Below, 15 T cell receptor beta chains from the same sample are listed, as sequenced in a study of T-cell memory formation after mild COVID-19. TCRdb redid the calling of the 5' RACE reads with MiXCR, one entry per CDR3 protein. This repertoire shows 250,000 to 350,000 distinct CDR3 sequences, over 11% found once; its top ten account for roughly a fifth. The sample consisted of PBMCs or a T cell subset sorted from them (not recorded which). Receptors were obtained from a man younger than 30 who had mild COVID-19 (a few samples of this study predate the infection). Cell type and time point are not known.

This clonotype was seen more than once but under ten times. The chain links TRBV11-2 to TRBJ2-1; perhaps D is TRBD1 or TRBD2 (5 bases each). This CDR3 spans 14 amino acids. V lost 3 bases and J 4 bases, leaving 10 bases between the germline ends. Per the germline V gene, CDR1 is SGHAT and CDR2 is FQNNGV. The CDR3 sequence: CASSLGVTYNEQFF. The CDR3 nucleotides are TGTGCCAGCAGCTTGGGGGTTACATACAATGAGCAGTTCTTC.

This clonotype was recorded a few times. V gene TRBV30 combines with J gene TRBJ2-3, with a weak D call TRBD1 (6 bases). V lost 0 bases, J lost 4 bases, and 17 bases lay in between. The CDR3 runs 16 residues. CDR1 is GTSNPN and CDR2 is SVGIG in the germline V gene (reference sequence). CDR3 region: CAWSVTPGALADTQYF. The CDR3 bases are TGTGCCTGGAGTGTTACCCCAGGGGCGCTTGCAGATACGCAGTATTTT.

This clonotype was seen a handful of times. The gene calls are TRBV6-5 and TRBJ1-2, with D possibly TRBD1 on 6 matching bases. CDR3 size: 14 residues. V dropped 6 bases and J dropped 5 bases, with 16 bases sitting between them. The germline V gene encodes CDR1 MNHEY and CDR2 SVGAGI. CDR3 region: CASRSTGTGYGYTF. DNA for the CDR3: TGTGCCAGCAGGAGCACAGGGACTGGGTATGGCTACACCTTC.

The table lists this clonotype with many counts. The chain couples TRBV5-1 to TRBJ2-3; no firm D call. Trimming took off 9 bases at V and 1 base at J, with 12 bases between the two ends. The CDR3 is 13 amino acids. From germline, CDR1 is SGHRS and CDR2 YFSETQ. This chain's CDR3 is CATMVQGTDTQYF. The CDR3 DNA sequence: TGCGCCACCATGGTGCAGGGCACAGATACGCAGTATTTT.

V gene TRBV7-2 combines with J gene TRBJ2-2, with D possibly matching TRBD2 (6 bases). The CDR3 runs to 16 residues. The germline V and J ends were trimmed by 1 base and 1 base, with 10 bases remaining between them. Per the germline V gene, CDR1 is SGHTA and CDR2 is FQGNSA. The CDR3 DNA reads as TGTGCCAGCAGCTTAGTCGGCGGGGTGAACACCGGGGAGCTGTTTTTT. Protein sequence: CASSLVGGVNTGELFF.

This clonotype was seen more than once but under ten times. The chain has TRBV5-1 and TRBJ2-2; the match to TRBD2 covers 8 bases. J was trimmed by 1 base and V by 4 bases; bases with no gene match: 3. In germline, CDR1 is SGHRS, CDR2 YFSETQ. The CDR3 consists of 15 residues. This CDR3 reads CASSQSGGNTGELFF. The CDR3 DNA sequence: TGCGCCAGCAGCCAGAGCGGGGGGAACACCGGGGAGCTGTTTTTT.

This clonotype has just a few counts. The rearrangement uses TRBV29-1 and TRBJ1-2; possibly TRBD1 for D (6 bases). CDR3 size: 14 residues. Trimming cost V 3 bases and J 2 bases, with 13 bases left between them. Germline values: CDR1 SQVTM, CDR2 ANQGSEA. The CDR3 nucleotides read TGCAGCGTTGACCCGGGACACTCGAACTATGGCTACACCTTC. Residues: CSVDPGHSNYGYTF.

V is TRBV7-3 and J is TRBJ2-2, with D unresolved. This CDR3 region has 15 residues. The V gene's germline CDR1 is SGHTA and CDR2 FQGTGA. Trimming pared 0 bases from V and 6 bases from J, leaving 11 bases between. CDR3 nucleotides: TGTGCCAGCAGCTTAACAGGATTTGGGTCCGGGGAGCTGTTTTTT. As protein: CASSLTGFGSGELFF.

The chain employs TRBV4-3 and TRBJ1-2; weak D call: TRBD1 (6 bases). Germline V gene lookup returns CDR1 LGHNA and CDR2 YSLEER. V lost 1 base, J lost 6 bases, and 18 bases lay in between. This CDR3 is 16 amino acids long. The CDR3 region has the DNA TGCGCCAGCAGCCAAGGTTACAGAGGACAGTCCCATGGCTACACCTTC. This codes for CASSQGYRGQSHGYTF.

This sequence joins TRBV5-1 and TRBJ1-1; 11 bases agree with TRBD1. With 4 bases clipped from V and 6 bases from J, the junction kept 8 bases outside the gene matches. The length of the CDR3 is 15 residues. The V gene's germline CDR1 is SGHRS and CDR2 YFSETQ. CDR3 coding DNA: TGCGCCAGCAGCGGAACCGGGACAGGGGGTTCTGAAGCTTTCTTT. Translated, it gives CASSGTGTGGSEAFF.

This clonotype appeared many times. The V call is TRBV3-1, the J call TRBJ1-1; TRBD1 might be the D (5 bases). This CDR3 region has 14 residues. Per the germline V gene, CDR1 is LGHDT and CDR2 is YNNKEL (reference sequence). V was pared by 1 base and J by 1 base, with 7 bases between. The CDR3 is CASSQGQPNTEAFF. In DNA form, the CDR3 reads TGTGCCAGCAGCCAAGGACAGCCGAACACTGAAGCTTTCTTT.

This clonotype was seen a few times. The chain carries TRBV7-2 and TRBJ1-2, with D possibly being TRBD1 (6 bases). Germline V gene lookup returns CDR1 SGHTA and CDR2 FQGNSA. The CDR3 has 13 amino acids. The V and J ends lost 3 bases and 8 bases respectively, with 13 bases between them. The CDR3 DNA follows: TGTGCCAGCAGCTTTTCAGGGGCAGGAGGCTACACCTTC. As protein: CASSFSGAGGYTF.

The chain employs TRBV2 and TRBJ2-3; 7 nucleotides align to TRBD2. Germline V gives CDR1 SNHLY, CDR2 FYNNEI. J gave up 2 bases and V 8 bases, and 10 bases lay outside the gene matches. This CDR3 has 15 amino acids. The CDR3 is CASGAGTTDTDTQYF. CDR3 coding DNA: TGTGCCAGCGGGGCCGGGACTACCGACACAGATACGCAGTATTTT.

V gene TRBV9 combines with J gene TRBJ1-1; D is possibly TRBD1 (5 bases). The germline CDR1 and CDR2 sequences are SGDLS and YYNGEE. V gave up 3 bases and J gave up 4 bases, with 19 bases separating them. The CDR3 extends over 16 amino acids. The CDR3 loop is CASSGPSGAAGTEAFF. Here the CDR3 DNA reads TGTGCCAGCAGCGGGCCGAGCGGGGCGGCGGGCACTGAAGCTTTCTTT.

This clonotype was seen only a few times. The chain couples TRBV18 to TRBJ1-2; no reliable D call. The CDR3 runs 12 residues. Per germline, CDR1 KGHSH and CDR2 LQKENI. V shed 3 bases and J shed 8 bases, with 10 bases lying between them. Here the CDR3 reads CASSPTIDGYTF. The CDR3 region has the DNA TGTGCCAGCTCACCTACGATTGACGGCTACACCTTC.